Described below is a single T cell receptor beta chain sequence and its context. The target antigen is unknown. CDR1 WNHNN and CDR2 SYGVQD come from the germline V gene (reference sequence). Trimming cost V 0 bases and J 2 bases; bases outside gene matches: 4. This CDR3 contains 16 residues. For TCR beta, libraries came from quantitative 5'-RACE with molecular barcodes. TCRdb recomputed calls from the 5' RACE reads with MiXCR, one row per CDR3 protein. The sample has approximately 400,000 distinct CDR3 sequences; roughly a quarter are singletons. This sample stems from a study of CD8 T cells in ankylosing spondylitis. Overall study findings and caveats: Ankylosing spondylitis blood appeared to carry a characteristic TCR beta motif of seven to nine highly homologous variants. Disease-linked clones were reportedly significantly enriched in matched ankylosing spondylitis synovial fluid. Disease-linked clones bore a CD8+ phenotype and were relatively rare in peripheral blood.

The TCR comes from a male donor with ankylosing spondylitis. The chain is built from TRBV10-1 and TRBJ2-5; 9 bases are shared with TRBD2. The sample consisted of blood, either unsorted or a sorted T cell fraction (not recorded which). The DNA for the CDR3 is TGCGCCAGCAGTGAGTCGGCTAGCGGGGCACAAGAGACCCAGTACTTC. This gives the protein CASSESASGAQETQYF.